These 24 T cell receptor beta chains share one sample of origin, sequenced in a study of cytomegalovirus exposure and HLA in healthy donors. The PCR had 60 Vbeta and 13 Jbeta primers. Repertoires were generated with immunoSEQ multiplex PCR, while TCRdb's copy carries only in-frame clones and drops some. This sample's table reports roughly 100,000 clones. The specimen sequenced was PBMCs. Receptor source: a man in his forties or fifties in good health and CMV-seropositive.

This chain connects TRBV25-1 to TRBJ1-1; D is undetermined. The CDR3 extends over 14 amino acids. Trimming shortened V by 0 bases and J by 4 bases, and 9 bases separated the two germline ends. Germline loops: CDR1 MGHDK, CDR2 SYGVNS. As DNA, the CDR3 is TGTGCCAGCAGTGAATACGACTCGCTCACTGAAGCTTTCTTT. Protein sequence: CASSEYDSLTEAFF.

This chain connects TRBV7-9 to TRBJ1-5, with TRBD1 matching over 9 bases. The germline V gene has CDR1 SEHNR and CDR2 FQNEAQ (reference sequence). Germline trimming cut 1 base from V and 1 base from J; bases unmatched to any gene: 2. The CDR3 sequence is 16 residues long. The chain's CDR3 is CASSLGTGESNQPQHF. The CDR3 region has the DNA TGTGCCAGCAGCTTAGGGACAGGGGAAAGCAATCAGCCCCAGCATTTT.

The chain combines TRBV5-1 with TRBJ1-1; D perhaps matches TRBD1 (6 bases). Germline values: CDR1 SGHRS, CDR2 YFSETQ. The CDR3 runs to 15 residues. The V end was cut by 4 bases, the J end by 7 bases, with 20 bases between. In nucleotides, the CDR3 is TGCGCCAGCAGCCCCGGACAGACCCTCGGCGGTGAAGCTTTCTTT. Protein product: CASSPGQTLGGEAFF. The full variable domain, its missing parts supplied by reference TRBV5-1 and TRBJ1-1, is KAGVTQTPRYLIKTRGQQVTLSCSPISGHRSVSWYQQTPGQGLQFLFEYFSETQRNKGNFPGRFSGRQFSNSRSEMNVSTLELGDSALYLCASSPGQTLGGEAFFGQGTRLTVV.

The J gene is TRBJ2-7, the V gene TRBV11-3; 9 bases are shared with TRBD1. With 5 bases clipped from V and 2 bases from J, the junction kept 4 bases outside the gene matches. This CDR3 comprises 14 residues. Germline V gene data show CDR1 as SGHNT and CDR2 as YENEEA. The CDR3 bases are TGTGCCAGCAGCCCATGGGACAGGGCCTACGAGCAGTACTTC. Its translation: CASSPWDRAYEQYF. The full variable domain, with the rest looked up from reference TRBV11-3 and TRBJ2-7, is EAGVVQSPRYKIIEKKQPVAFWCNPISGHNTLYWYLQNLGQGPELLIRYENEEAVDDSQLPKDRFSAERLKGVDSTLKIQPAELGDSAVYLCASSPWDRAYEQYFGPGTRLTVT.

The chain carries TRBV12-5 and TRBJ2-3; a weak D match, TRBD2 (5 bases). Trimming cost V 2 bases and J 4 bases, with 13 bases left between them. CDR1 and CDR2 (germline): LGHNT, FRNRAP. The CDR3 is 15 residues long. The CDR3 DNA is TGTGCTAGTGGTTTGAGGCTTTCGGAGGCAGATACGCAGTATTTT. It encodes CASGLRLSEADTQYF.

The chain joins TRBV27 to TRBJ2-7; possible D gene TRBD1, 5 bases. This CDR3 contains 13 residues. With 4 bases removed from V and 4 bases from J, the gap between germline ends came to 11 bases. Germline V lookup: CDR1 MNHEY, CDR2 SMNVEV (reference sequence). The CDR3 here is CASSYTRAYEQYF. The CDR3 DNA reads TGTGCCAGCAGTTACACCAGGGCATACGAGCAGTACTTC.

The chain couples TRBV10-3 to TRBJ2-3; 11 bases fit TRBD2. The CDR3 extends over 16 amino acids. Trimming cost V 2 bases and J 2 bases; bases outside gene matches: 3. CDR1 ENHRY and CDR2 SYGVKD come from the germline V gene. This CDR3 is CAISEEGLAVTDTQYF. DNA for the CDR3: TGTGCCATCAGTGAGGAGGGACTAGCGGTCACAGATACGCAGTATTTT.

V gene TRBV7-2 combines with J gene TRBJ1-1; D unresolved. Germline V gene sequence: CDR1 SGHTA, CDR2 FQGNSA. The CDR3 contains 14 residues. Trimming cost V 3 bases and J 3 bases, with 11 bases left between them. Here the CDR3 DNA reads TGTGCCAGCAGCTTTTCCTTCCCTTACACTGAAGCTTTCTTT. Translation gives CASSFSFPYTEAFF.

The J gene is TRBJ2-2, the V gene TRBV7-8; 8 bases fit TRBD1. There are 15 residues in the CDR3. Losses at the gene ends were 3 bases for V and 4 bases for J; bases not matched to a gene: 4. Germline CDR1 reads SGHVS; CDR2 reads FQNEAQ. CDR3 bases: TGTGCCAGCAGCTTGGACAGGGTTGGCACCGGGGAGCTGTTTTTT. Its protein is CASSLDRVGTGELFF.

The gene calls are TRBV19 and TRBJ2-7; 8 bases line up with TRBD1. The CDR3 sequence is 14 residues long. Trimming removed 4 bases from V and 3 bases from J; junction bases left unmatched: 5. The germline V gene has CDR1 LNHDA and CDR2 SQIVND (reference sequence). CDR3: CASSSRQGNYEQYF. CDR3 in DNA: TGTGCCAGTAGTAGCCGACAGGGGAACTACGAGCAGTACTTC. The full variable domain, rest sourced from reference TRBV19 and TRBJ2-7, is DGGITQSPKYLFRKEGQNVTLSCEQNLNHDAMYWYRQDPGQGLRLIYYSQIVNDFQKGDIAEGYSVSREKKESFPLTVTSAQKNPTAFYLCASSSRQGNYEQYFGPGTRLTVT.

The V and J genes are TRBV19 and TRBJ1-5; 7 bases line up with TRBD1. V lost 7 bases, J lost 4 bases, and 10 bases stayed unmatched. CDR1 LNHDA and CDR2 SQIVND come from the germline V gene (reference sequence). CDR3 size: 15 residues. The CDR3 sequence is CASTGQVRKNQPQHF. As DNA, the CDR3 is TGTGCCAGTACAGGACAGGTGAGGAAAAATCAGCCCCAGCATTTT.

V gene TRBV5-1 combines with J gene TRBJ2-3; 7 bases agree with TRBD2. Trimming removed 7 bases from V and 2 bases from J; junction bases left unmatched: 10. The CDR3 covers 15 residues. Germline-derived CDR1 and CDR2 are SGHRS and YFSETQ. CDR3 protein: CASSEASGFTDTQYF. The CDR3 region has the DNA TGCGCCAGCTCGGAGGCTAGCGGATTCACAGATACGCAGTATTTT.

The V call is TRBV7-2, the J call TRBJ2-3, with 10 bases aligning to TRBD1. Germline CDR1 is SGHTA and CDR2 is FQGNSA. Trimming removed 4 bases from V and 5 bases from J; junction bases left unmatched: 6. The CDR3 has 15 residues. The CDR3 bases are TGTGCCAGCAGCTACCGGGACAGGGGTGGAGATACGCAGTATTTT. Its translation is CASSYRDRGGDTQYF.

This chain connects TRBV5-8 to TRBJ2-3; 9 positions match TRBD2. The CDR3 loop spans 14 amino acids. Germline V CDR1 and CDR2: SGHTS, YDEGEE. J lost 6 bases, V lost 1 base, and 3 bases had no gene match. The CDR3 DNA follows: TGTGCCAGCAGCTTGCGACTAGCGGACGATACGCAGTATTTT. This gives the protein CASSLRLADDTQYF.

J is TRBJ1-2 and V is TRBV5-6; D unresolved. The CDR3 contains 16 residues. The germline V and J ends were trimmed by 4 bases and 0 bases, with 16 bases remaining between them. The germline V gene has CDR1 SGHDT and CDR2 YYEEEE. CDR3 in amino acids: CASSRAVMDANYGYTF. The CDR3 DNA follows: TGTGCCAGCAGCCGCGCGGTGATGGATGCTAACTATGGCTACACCTTC.

The V and J genes are TRBV5-6 and TRBJ2-6; perhaps TRBD2 as D (5 bases). The CDR3 loop spans 17 amino acids. Germline CDR1 SGHDT, CDR2 YYEEEE. V dropped 4 bases and J dropped 0 bases, with 14 bases sitting between them. CDR3 in DNA: TGTGCCAGCAGCAGGACTTTAATGAACTCTGGGGCCAACGTCCTGACTTTC. Residues: CASSRTLMNSGANVLTF.

This chain joins TRBV27 and TRBJ2-5; weak D call: TRBD2 (5 bases). The CDR3 sequence is 15 residues long. Between the trimmed V and J ends, which lost 3 bases and 1 base, there was a span of 12 bases. Germline-derived CDR1 and CDR2 are MNHEY and SMNVEV (reference sequence). The CDR3 sequence: CASSFRPGFQETQYF. CDR3 nucleotides: TGTGCCAGCAGTTTCCGCCCGGGGTTCCAAGAGACCCAGTACTTC.

This rearrangement joins TRBV11-3 to TRBJ1-1, with D possibly TRBD1 on 6 matching bases. Germline values: CDR1 SGHNT, CDR2 YENEEA. There are 14 residues in the CDR3. V was cut by 5 bases and J by 1 base, with 11 bases left in between. The CDR3 region is CASSTYRANTEAFF. The CDR3 DNA follows: TGTGCCAGCAGCACCTACAGGGCGAACACTGAAGCTTTCTTT. The variable domain in full, with the rest retrieved from reference TRBV11-3 and TRBJ1-1, is EAGVVQSPRYKIIEKKQPVAFWCNPISGHNTLYWYLQNLGQGPELLIRYENEEAVDDSQLPKDRFSAERLKGVDSTLKIQPAELGDSAVYLCASSTYRANTEAFFGQGTRLTVV.

The chain couples TRBV5-6 to TRBJ2-7, with TRBD2 identical over 8 bases. With 4 bases clipped from V and 1 base from J, the junction kept 7 bases outside the gene matches. CDR1 SGHDT and CDR2 YYEEEE come from the germline V gene. This CDR3 contains 15 residues. CDR3 region: CASSVGLAGSYEQYF. Written as DNA, the CDR3 is TGTGCCAGCAGCGTTGGACTAGCTGGGTCCTACGAGCAGTACTTC.

This chain connects TRBV11-2 to TRBJ2-1, with 9 bases lining up with TRBD1. Germline-derived CDR1 and CDR2 are SGHAT and FQNNGV. CDR3 length: 13 residues. V shed 5 bases, J shed 7 bases, and the junction held 3 bases outside the gene matches. The CDR3, as DNA: TGTGCCAGCAGCCGACAGGGGGGGAATGAGCAGTTCTTC. Its protein product is CASSRQGGNEQFF.

The rearrangement joins TRBV19 to TRBJ2-7; 8 nucleotides match TRBD1. This CDR3 is 14 amino acids long. Trimming cost V 7 bases and J 6 bases; bases outside gene matches: 11. Germline V lookup: CDR1 LNHDA, CDR2 SQIVND (reference sequence). The CDR3 loop is CASTATGVPREQYF. CDR3 nucleotides: TGTGCCAGTACCGCGACAGGGGTCCCCCGCGAGCAGTACTTC.

This chain uses TRBV4-3 with TRBJ1-4; 9 nucleotides line up with TRBD1. V trimming: 1 base; J trimming: 8 bases; junction bases outside the gene matches: 11. Looked up from germline, CDR1 is LGHNA and CDR2 is YSLEER. The CDR3 loop spans 17 amino acids. Here the CDR3 reads CASSQALPGQGSEKLFF. The CDR3 coding sequence is TGCGCCAGCAGCCAAGCCCTCCCGGGACAGGGATCGGAAAAACTGTTTTTT.

V gene TRBV6-1 combines with J gene TRBJ1-2; D is unclear. Germline CDR1 MNHNS, CDR2 SASEGT. V dropped 9 bases and J dropped 4 bases, with 12 bases sitting between them. The CDR3 is 12 residues long. In DNA form, the CDR3 reads TGTGCCAGTGGGGAGCCCTCCTATGGCTACACCTTC. It is translated as CASGEPSYGYTF.

The chain employs TRBV7-8 and TRBJ1-1; TRBD1 is a possible D gene (5 bases). With 2 bases removed from V and 0 bases from J, the gap between germline ends came to 13 bases. The CDR3 is 16 residues long. The germline V gene encodes CDR1 SGHVS and CDR2 FQNEAQ. CDR3 sequence: CASSLSGDPMNTEAFF. CDR3 DNA sequence: TGTGCCAGCAGCTTATCGGGGGATCCTATGAACACTGAAGCTTTCTTT.